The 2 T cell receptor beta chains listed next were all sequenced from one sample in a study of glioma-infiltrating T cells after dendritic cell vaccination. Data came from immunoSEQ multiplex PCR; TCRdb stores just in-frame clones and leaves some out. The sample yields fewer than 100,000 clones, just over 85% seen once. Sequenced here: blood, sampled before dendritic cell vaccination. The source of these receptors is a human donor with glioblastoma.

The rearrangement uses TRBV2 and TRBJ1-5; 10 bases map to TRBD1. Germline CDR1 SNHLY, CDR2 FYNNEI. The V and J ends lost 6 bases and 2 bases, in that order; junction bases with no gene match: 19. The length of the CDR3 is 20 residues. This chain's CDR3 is CASRGTGERAKSFGNQPQHF. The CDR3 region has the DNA TGTGCCAGCAGAGGGACAGGGGAAAGGGCAAAATCCTTTGGCAATCAGCCCCAGCATTTT.

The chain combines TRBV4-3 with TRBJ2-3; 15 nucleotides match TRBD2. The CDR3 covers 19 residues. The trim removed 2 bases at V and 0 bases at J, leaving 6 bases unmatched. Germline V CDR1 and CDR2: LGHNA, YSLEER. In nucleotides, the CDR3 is TGCGCCAGCAGCCAACACTGGACTAGCGGGGGGGTAAGCACAGATACGCAGTATTTT. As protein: CASSQHWTSGGVSTDTQYF.